This entry is about one T cell receptor (beta chain). Its antigen is not known. This sample stems from a study of T cell responses to AZD1222 COVID-19 vaccine. On the study more broadly: Pooling covered second doses at about 4 or about 12 weeks. Study-wide findings and caveats: Seropositive status at baseline applied to only 6 or 7 AZD1222 recipients. Unmutated variant regions are reportedly the target of nearly half of TCRs that are spike-specific. Among vaccine-associated CD4 TCRs, coverage spanned spike, with dominance at 160-218 and 743-854.

Data came from immunoSEQ multiplex PCR; TCRdb stores just in-frame clones and leaves some out. The repertoire consists of over 150,000 clones, with roughly 92% occurring once and the leading ten covering roughly 1.5%. The CDR3 runs to 14 residues. Germline V gene lookup returns CDR1 SGHTA and CDR2 FQGNSA. Trimming pared 5 bases from V and 0 bases from J, leaving 10 bases between. The source material was peripheral blood, sampled on day 0 of AZD1222 vaccination. This receptor was obtained from an adult in good health. The chain recombines TRBV7-2 with TRBJ1-1, with a weak D call TRBD1 (6 bases). The CDR3 nucleotides read TGTGCCAGCAGCCCTGGACAGCTGAACACTGAAGCTTTCTTT. It codes for CASSPGQLNTEAFF.